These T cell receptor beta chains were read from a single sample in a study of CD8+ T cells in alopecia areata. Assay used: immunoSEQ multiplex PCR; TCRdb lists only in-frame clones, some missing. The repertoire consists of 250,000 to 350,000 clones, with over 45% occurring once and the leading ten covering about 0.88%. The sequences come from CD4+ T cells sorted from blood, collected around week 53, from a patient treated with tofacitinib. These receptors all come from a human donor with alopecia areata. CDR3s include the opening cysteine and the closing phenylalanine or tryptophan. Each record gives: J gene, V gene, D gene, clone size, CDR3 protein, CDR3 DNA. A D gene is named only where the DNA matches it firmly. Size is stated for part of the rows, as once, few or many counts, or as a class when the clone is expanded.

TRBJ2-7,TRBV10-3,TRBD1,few,CAAGQGTYEQYF,TGTGCCGCCGGACAGGGGACCTACGAGCAGTACTTC
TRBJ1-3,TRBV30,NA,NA,CAWSEGQGGGNTIYF,TGTGCCTGGAGTGAGGGTCAGGGTGGAGGAAACACCATATATTTT
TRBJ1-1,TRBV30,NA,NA,CAWSVPGVSTEAFF,TGTGCCTGGAGTGTACCAGGGGTCAGCACTGAAGCTTTCTTT
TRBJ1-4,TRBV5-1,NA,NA,CASSPFGTTNEKLFF,TGCGCCAGCAGCCCATTTGGGACAACTAATGAAAAACTGTTTTTT
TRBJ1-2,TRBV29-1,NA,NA,CSVGGLGGYTF,TGCAGCGTTGGGGGGCTTGGTGGCTACACCTTC
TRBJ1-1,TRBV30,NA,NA,CAWRPPWGGLTEAFF,TGTGCCTGGAGACCCCCGTGGGGGGGTCTCACTGAAGCTTTCTTT
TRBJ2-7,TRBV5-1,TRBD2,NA,CASSSLGLAGDEQYF,TGCGCCAGCAGCTCGCTGGGACTAGCGGGCGACGAGCAGTACTTC
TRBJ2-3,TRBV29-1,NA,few,CSVEFSGGTDTQYF,TGCAGCGTTGAATTCTCGGGAGGCACAGATACGCAGTATTTT
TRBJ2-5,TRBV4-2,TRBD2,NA,CASSQDGGGGKTQYF,TGTGCCAGCAGCCAAGATGGTGGCGGGGGAAAGACCCAGTACTTC
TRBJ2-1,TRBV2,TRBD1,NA,CASSSRDRGPNEQFF,TGTGCCAGCAGTAGCCGGGACAGGGGGCCCAATGAGCAGTTCTTC
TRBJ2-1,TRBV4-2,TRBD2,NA,CASSRDYMPHNEQFF,TGTGCCAGCAGCCGGGACTACATGCCCCACAATGAGCAGTTCTTC
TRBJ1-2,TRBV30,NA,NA,CAWSVGGRNGYTF,TGTGCCTGGAGTGTCGGGGGGCGCAATGGCTACACCTTC
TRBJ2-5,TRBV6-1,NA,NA,CASRERGESQETQYF,TGTGCCAGCAGGGAAAGGGGAGAGTCCCAAGAGACCCAGTACTTC
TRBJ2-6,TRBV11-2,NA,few,CASSFSRAGANVLTF,TGTGCCAGCAGCTTTAGTAGGGCCGGGGCCAACGTCCTGACTTTC
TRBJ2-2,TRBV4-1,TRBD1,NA,CASSHSDRTNTGELFF,TGCGCCAGCAGCCACTCGGACAGGACGAACACCGGGGAGCTGTTTTTT
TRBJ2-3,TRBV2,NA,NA,CASSRLVSTDTQYF,TGTGCCAGCAGTAGACTAGTGAGCACAGATACGCAGTATTTT
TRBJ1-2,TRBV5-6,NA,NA,CASSLVRTGLGGYTF,TGTGCCAGCAGCTTGGTCCGGACTGGACTTGGTGGCTACACCTTC
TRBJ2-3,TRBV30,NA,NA,CASSRTNLGTDTQYF,TGTGCCTCAAGCCGGACCAATCTGGGCACAGATACGCAGTATTTT
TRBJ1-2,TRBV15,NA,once,CATSRGGRSTSYGYTF,TGTGCCACCAGCAGAGGCGGACGGTCCACTAGCTATGGCTACACCTTC
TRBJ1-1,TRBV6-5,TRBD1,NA,CASSRDRDTEAFF,TGTGCCAGTTCCCGGGACAGGGACACTGAAGCTTTCTTT
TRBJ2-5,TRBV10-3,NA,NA,CAIRPLDGGETQYF,TGTGCCATCAGGCCCCTTGATGGGGGAGAGACCCAGTACTTC
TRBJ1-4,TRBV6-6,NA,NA,CASSYGGSGEKLFF,TGTGCCAGCAGTTACGGGGGAAGCGGTGAAAAACTGTTTTTT
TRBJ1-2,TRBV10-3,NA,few,CAISESRDDYGYTF,TGTGCCATCAGTGAGTCCCGGGACGACTATGGCTACACCTTC
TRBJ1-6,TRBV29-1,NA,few,CSVRVGADNSPLHF,TGCAGCGTGAGGGTGGGAGCGGATAATTCACCCCTCCACTTT
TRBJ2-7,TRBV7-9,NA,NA,CASSLARTGNGYEQYF,TGTGCCAGCAGCTTAGCCCGAACAGGGAACGGCTACGAGCAGTACTTC
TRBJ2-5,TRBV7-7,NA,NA,CASSSGPETQYF,TGTGCTAGCAGCTCAGGTCCGGAGACCCAGTACTTC
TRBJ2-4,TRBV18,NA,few,CASSMQGIPLAKNIQYF,TGTGCCAGCTCAATGCAGGGGATTCCCCTAGCCAAAAACATTCAGTACTTC
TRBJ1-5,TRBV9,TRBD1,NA,CASSVGDRENQPQHF,TGTGCCAGCAGCGTAGGGGACAGGGAGAATCAGCCCCAGCATTTT
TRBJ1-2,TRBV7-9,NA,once,CASSSLNYGYTF,TGTGCCAGCAGCTCCTTGAACTATGGCTACACCTTC
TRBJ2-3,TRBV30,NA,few,CAWSVLGNTQYF,TGTGCCTGGAGTGTACTAGGGAATACGCAGTATTTT
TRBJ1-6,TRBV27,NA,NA,CASSPQRQFGGLHF,TGTGCCAGCAGTCCGCAAAGACAGTTCGGTGGCCTCCACTTT
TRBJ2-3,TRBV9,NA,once,CASSVGVSTDTQYF,TGTGCCAGCAGCGTGGGGGTCAGCACAGATACGCAGTATTTT
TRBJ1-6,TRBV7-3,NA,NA,CASSQNGEPPLHF,TGTGCCAGCAGCCAAAATGGCGAGCCACCCCTCCACTTT
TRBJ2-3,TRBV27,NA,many,CASSFPRQYF,TGTGCCAGCAGTTTTCCGAGGCAGTATTTT
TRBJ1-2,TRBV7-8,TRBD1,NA,CASSSLTGAGYTF,TGTGCCAGCAGCTCACTGACAGGGGCCGGCTACACCTTC
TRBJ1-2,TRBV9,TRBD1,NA,CASSGGDSYGYTF,TGTGCCAGCAGCGGTGGGGACAGTTATGGCTACACCTTC
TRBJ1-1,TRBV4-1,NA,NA,CASSQPTGRLGAFF,TGCGCCAGCAGCCAACCTACAGGGAGGCTCGGGGCTTTCTTT
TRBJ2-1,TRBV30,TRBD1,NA,CAYPDRGDWNEQFF,TGTGCCTACCCGGACAGGGGGGACTGGAATGAGCAGTTCTTC
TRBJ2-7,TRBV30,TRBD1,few,CAWSSGTGIYEQYF,TGTGCCTGGAGCAGTGGGACAGGGATCTACGAGCAGTACTTC
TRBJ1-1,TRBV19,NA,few,CASSIGRGKRTEAFF,TGTGCCAGTAGTATAGGTCGAGGCAAACGCACTGAAGCTTTCTTT
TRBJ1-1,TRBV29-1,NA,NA,CSSKNYRDGETFF,TGCAGCTCAAAAAACTACCGGGACGGCGAGACTTTCTTT
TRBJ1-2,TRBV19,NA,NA,CASMKGGSDYGYTF,TGTGCCAGTATGAAAGGCGGAAGCGACTATGGCTACACCTTC
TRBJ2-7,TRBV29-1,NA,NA,CNAGRSDYEQYF,TGCAACGCAGGGAGGAGTGACTACGAGCAGTACTTC
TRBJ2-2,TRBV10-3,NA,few,CAISDLGLNLAPGELFF,TGTGCCATCAGTGACCTTGGGCTTAATCTCGCCCCCGGGGAGCTGTTTTTT
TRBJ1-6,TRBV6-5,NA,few,CASSPRTDSPLHF,TGTGCCAGCAGTCCTCGGACAGATTCACCCCTCCACTTT
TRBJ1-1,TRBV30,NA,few,CAWSVLDTEAFF,TGTGCCTGGAGTGTACTGGACACTGAAGCTTTCTTT
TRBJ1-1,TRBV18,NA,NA,CASSPDQNTEAFF,TGTGCCAGCTCACCTGACCAGAACACTGAAGCTTTCTTT
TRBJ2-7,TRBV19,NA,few,CASSSTGRNEQYF,TGTGCCAGTAGTAGCACAGGGAGGAACGAGCAGTACTTC
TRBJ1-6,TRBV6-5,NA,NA,CASKTEGLHSPLHF,TGTGCCAGCAAAACGGAGGGGTTACACTCACCCCTCCACTTT
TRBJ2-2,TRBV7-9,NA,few,CASSLFEDSELFF,TGTGCCAGCAGCTTATTCGAGGACTCGGAGCTGTTTTTT
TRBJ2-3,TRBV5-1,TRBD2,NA,CASSPNLRGGKYTQYF,TGCGCCAGCAGCCCAAACTTGCGGGGGGGCAAGTATACGCAGTATTTT
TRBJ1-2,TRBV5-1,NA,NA,CASSDLWGAYGYTF,TGCGCCAGCAGCGACCTCTGGGGGGCCTATGGCTACACCTTC
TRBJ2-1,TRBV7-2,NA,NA,CASSQTRNEQFF,TGTGCCAGCAGCCAAACACGCAATGAGCAGTTCTTC
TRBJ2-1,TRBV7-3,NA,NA,CASSPGPGGHEQFF,TGTGCCAGCAGCCCCGGCCCAGGGGGGCATGAGCAGTTCTTC
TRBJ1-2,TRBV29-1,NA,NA,CSVSGGDHYGYTF,TGCAGCGTCTCCGGGGGGGATCACTATGGCTACACCTTC
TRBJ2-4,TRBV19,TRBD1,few,CATQAGTGMNIQYF,TGTGCCACGCAAGCCGGGACAGGGATGAACATTCAGTACTTC